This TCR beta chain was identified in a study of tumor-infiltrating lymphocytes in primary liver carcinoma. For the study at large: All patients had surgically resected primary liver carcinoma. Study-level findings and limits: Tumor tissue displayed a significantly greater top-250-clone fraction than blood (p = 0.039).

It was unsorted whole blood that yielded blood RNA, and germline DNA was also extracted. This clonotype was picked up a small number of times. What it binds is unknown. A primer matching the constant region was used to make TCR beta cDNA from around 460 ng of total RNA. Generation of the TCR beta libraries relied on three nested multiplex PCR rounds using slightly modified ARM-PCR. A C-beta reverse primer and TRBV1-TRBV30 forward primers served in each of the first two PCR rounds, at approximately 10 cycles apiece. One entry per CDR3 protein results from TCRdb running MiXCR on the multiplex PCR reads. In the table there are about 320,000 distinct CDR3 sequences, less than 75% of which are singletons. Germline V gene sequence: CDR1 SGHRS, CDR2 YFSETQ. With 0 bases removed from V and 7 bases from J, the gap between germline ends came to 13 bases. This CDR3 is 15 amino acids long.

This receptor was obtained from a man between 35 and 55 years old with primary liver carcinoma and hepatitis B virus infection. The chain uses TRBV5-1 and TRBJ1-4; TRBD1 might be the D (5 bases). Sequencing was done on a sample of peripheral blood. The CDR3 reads CASSLDPGLAEKLFF. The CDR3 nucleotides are TGCGCCAGCAGCTTGGATCCGGGACTGGCTGAAAAACTGTTTTTT.